This TCR beta chain was identified during a study of early T cells in non-severe SARS-CoV-2 infection. Study-wide background: Whole-blood bulk RNA, unsorted, was sequenced, and chains were unpaired.

Whole-study results and caveats: VDJdb matching, biased toward anti-spike CD8 responses, missed private and CD4 specificities.

Individual cDNA molecules were tagged with unique molecular identifiers. TCRdb ran MiXCR on the 5' RACE reads and lists one entry per CDR3 protein. Of 30,000 to 40,000 distinct CDR3 sequences in the sample, 4.5% to 7% were seen once. The length of the CDR3 is 14 residues. Germline V CDR1 and CDR2: MNHNS, SASEGT. Trimming removed 6 bases from V and 6 bases from J; junction bases left unmatched: 6. This clonotype was found many times. Its target is not known. The TCR sequence derives from an adult who was a healthcare worker with PCR-confirmed SARS-CoV-2 infection or an uninfected control (not recorded which). The sample in question was whole blood, obtained at baseline. The genes are TRBV6-1 and TRBJ2-2; 8 bases are shared with TRBD1. In DNA, the CDR3 is TGTGCCAGCAGGGACAGGGCGGATCCCGGGGAGCTGTTTTTT. Protein: CASRDRADPGELFF.